Given below is one T cell receptor (beta chain) in context. The data stem from a study of CD8+ T cells in alopecia areata. Treatment in this sample: oral pan-JAK inhibitor, 5-10 mg twice daily. Separation by sorting yielded CD4+ and CD8+ T cells from PBMCs. Once RNA had been extracted, it was reverse transcribed into cDNA to act as the sequencing template. Method: immunoSEQ multiplex PCR; TCRdb's copy keeps in-frame clones and lacks some. The data contain some 220,000 clones, 50% to 60% of them seen just once; the ten biggest clones take up 1.5% to 2%. Trimming removed 4 bases at V and 11 bases at J, with 20 bases between. The CDR3 is 14 residues long. CDR1 MGHDK and CDR2 SYGVNS come from the germline V gene.

The receptor's source is a human donor with alopecia areata. The chain combines TRBV25-1 with TRBJ1-1; maybe TRBD1 (5 bases). Sequenced here: CD4+ T cells sorted from blood, sampled at week 4, from a patient treated with tofacitinib. Here the CDR3 reads CASSGEGYAVVAFF. DNA of the CDR3: TGTGCCAGCAGTGGGGAGGGGTACGCGGTTGTGGCTTTCTTT.